A single sample gave rise to the 9 T cell receptor beta chains below, sequenced in a study of regulatory T cells in long-lasting Graves disease. HTBI primers from iRepertoire and Arm-PCR of CDR3 regions yielded the TCR beta libraries. TCRdb recomputed calls from the multiplex PCR reads with MiXCR, one row per CDR3 protein. The sample has about 420,000 distinct CDR3 sequences, 16% seen once. The time point is: newly diagnosed GD, antithyroid drugs for less than 3 months. Isolated PBMC RNA provided the starting material for the TCR library. These same records also appear under a second study, on T cells in Graves' hyperthyroidism and ophthalmopathy.

The sequences come from peripheral blood mononuclear cells (PBMCs), collected at new diagnosis, from a patient treated with antithyroid drugs. The source of these receptors is a woman aged 18-30 years with Graves disease.

This clonotype was seen a handful of times. The genes are TRBV6-1 and TRBJ2-3; 10 nucleotides align to TRBD1. The trim removed 5 bases at V and 1 base at J, leaving 3 bases unmatched. Germline V CDR1 and CDR2: MNHNS, SASEGT. The CDR3 spans 15 residues. The CDR3 DNA reads as TGTGCCAGCAGTATCGGACAGGGGGGCACAGATACGCAGTATTTT. Amino acid sequence: CASSIGQGGTDTQYF.

This clonotype has ten or more counts. The chain combines TRBV20-1 with TRBJ1-5; D perhaps matches TRBD1 (6 bases). From germline, CDR1 is DFQATT and CDR2 SNEGSKA (reference sequence). The CDR3 totals 17 residues. Trimming stripped 3 bases from V and 3 bases from J, with 21 bases between. This CDR3 is CSASEWLGQPFNQPQHF. In DNA form, the CDR3 reads TGCAGTGCTAGCGAATGGCTCGGACAGCCCTTCAATCAGCCCCAGCATTTT.

The J gene is TRBJ2-7, the V gene TRBV6-1; 11 bases are a match to TRBD2. J gave up 3 bases and V 11 bases, and 6 bases lay outside the gene matches. Germline V lookup: CDR1 MNHNS, CDR2 SASEGT. The CDR3 consists of 13 residues. The CDR3 is CALDGTSGYEQYF. The CDR3 bases are TGTGCCCTGGATGGGACTAGCGGCTACGAGCAGTACTTC.

This sequence joins TRBV9 and TRBJ1-2; D gene unclear. CDR1 and CDR2 (germline): SGDLS, YYNGEE. V dropped 0 bases and J dropped 5 bases, with 11 bases sitting between them. The CDR3 consists of 14 residues. In nucleotides, the CDR3 is TGTGCCAGCAGCGTAGATGTGTCGTTTTATGGCTACACCTTC. Amino acids: CASSVDVSFYGYTF. The variable domain in full, completed from reference TRBV9 and TRBJ1-2, reads DSGVTQTPKHLITATGQRVTLRCSPRSGDLSVYWYQQSLDQGLQFLIQYYNGEERAKGNILERFSAQQFPDLHSELNLSSLELGDSALYFCASSVDVSFYGYTFGSGTRLTVV.

This clonotype was counted at least ten times. The chain is built from TRBV10-2 and TRBJ2-1; D gene unclear. V shed 4 bases and J shed 8 bases, with 6 bases lying between them. Germline lookup yields CDR1 WSHSY and CDR2 SAAADI. This CDR3 region has 11 residues. CDR3 sequence: CASSVGDEQFF. DNA of the CDR3: TGCGCCAGCAGTGTTGGGGATGAGCAGTTCTTC.

In its sample, this clonotype was seen many times. This chain connects TRBV27 to TRBJ2-7, with 9 bases identical to TRBD2. CDR3 length: 16 amino acids. J gave up 3 bases and V 3 bases, and 9 bases lay outside the gene matches. Per germline, CDR1 MNHEY and CDR2 SMNVEV (reference sequence). The CDR3, as DNA: TGTGCCAGCAGTTTCCTTGGCGGGAGGGCCGTCTACGAGCAGTACTTC. Translated: CASSFLGGRAVYEQYF.

This clonotype showed up just a few times. The chain employs TRBV20-1 and TRBJ1-1; D remains ambiguous. Germline values: CDR1 DFQATT, CDR2 SNEGSKA (reference sequence). CDR3 length: 15 residues. Trimming shortened V by 0 bases and J by 5 bases, and 16 bases separated the two germline ends. The CDR3 here is CSARDPPWGWTEAFF. The CDR3 bases are TGCAGTGCTAGAGATCCCCCATGGGGTTGGACTGAAGCTTTCTTT.

The chain links TRBV5-1 to TRBJ1-3; D is unresolved. This CDR3 comprises 13 residues. V was clipped by 2 bases and J by 0 bases, with 3 bases between them. The V gene's germline CDR1 is SGHRS and CDR2 YFSETQ. CDR3 loop: CASSFYSGNTIYF. Here the CDR3 DNA reads TGCGCCAGCAGCTTTTACTCTGGAAACACCATATATTTT.

This clonotype has a handful of counts. At one of its ends the junction is not consistent with the germline gene, which may arise from a read error. The V call is TRBV20-1, the J call TRBJ2-7; maybe TRBD1 (6 bases). The CDR3 has 13 amino acids. Germline values: CDR1 DFQATT, CDR2 SNEGSKA (reference sequence). CDR3 DNA: TGCAGTGCTCCTTACAGGGCCACCTACGAGCGGTACTTC. Its protein is CSAPYRATYERYF.